This T cell receptor (beta chain) was obtained from a study of blood T cell repertoires in COVID-19. Study-level background: Specimens from acute and convalescent COVID-19 originated in the United States, Italy and Spain. PBMCs, B-cell-depleted T cells, or T cells provided the cDNA or gDNA that made up the material.

The CDR3 is made up of 13 amino acids. The V end lost 3 bases, the J end lost 4 bases, and 9 bases lay between the germline ends. Germline CDR1 DFQATT, CDR2 SNEGSKA (reference sequence). Original processing methods: Reference gene primer amplification gave estimated nucleated cell counts. The data were produced by immunoSEQ multiplex PCR, yet TCRdb's version contains in-frame clones alone and is incomplete. That table furnishes V, J and clone size, whereas the DNA furnished D and trimming. Of approximately 110,000 clones in the sample, 88% were seen once. The chain has TRBV20-1 and TRBJ1-4; D is unresolved. Sample: peripheral blood. The receptor was isolated from a woman aged 45 to 65 with active or convalescent COVID-19. The CDR3: CSASVRNNEKLFF. In DNA form, the CDR3 reads TGCAGTGCTAGTGTCAGGAATAATGAAAAACTGTTTTTT.